This T cell receptor (beta chain) was retrieved from a study of T cells in Graves' hyperthyroidism and ophthalmopathy. V lost 6 bases to trimming and J lost 15 bases, with 18 bases between them. In germline, CDR1 is DFQATT, CDR2 SNEGSKA (reference sequence). The CDR3 is 12 residues long. With regard to this clonotype: Its antigen is still unknown.

The authors deemed Graves' hyperthyroidism stable absent ophthalmopathy progression within 18 months. Lactation, pregnancy, other autoimmune disease or uncontrolled infection excluded patients. Clinicians diagnosed patients from clinical symptoms, serum thyroxine and TRAb, thyroid ultrasound and orbital computed tomography. RNA transcripts provided the source from which TCR beta CDR3 regions were amplified. The HTBI primer set drove a first-round RT-PCR of the TCR CDR3. TCRdb redid the calling of the multiplex PCR reads with MiXCR, one entry per CDR3 protein. Of just under 750,000 distinct CDR3 sequences listed, 30% to 40% are singletons. Study findings and constraints: Stable hyperthyroidism was separated from ophthalmopathy by a model based on 13 V-J features.

Material for sequencing was blood. The TCR was taken from a woman aged 40-49 years with Graves' hyperthyroidism. The V call is TRBV20-1, the J call TRBJ2-6; no definite D call. As DNA, the CDR3 is TGCAGTGCCCCCGGTGAGGTGAGCGCCCTGACTTTC. It yields the protein CSAPGEVSALTF.